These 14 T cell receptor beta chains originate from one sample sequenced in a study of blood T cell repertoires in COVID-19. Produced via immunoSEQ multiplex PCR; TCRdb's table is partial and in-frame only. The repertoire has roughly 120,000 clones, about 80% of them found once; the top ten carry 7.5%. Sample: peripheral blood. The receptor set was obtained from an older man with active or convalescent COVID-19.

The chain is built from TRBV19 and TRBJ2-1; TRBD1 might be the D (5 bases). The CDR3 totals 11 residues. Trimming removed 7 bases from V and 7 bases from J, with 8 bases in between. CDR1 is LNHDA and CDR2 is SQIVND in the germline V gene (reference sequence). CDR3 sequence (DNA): TGTGCCAGTACAGACAGAAATGAGCAGTTCTTC. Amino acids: CASTDRNEQFF.

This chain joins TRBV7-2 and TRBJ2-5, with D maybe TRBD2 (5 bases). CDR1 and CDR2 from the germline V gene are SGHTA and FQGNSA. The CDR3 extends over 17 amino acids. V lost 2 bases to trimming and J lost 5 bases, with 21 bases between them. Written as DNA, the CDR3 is TGTGCCAGCAGCTTATTAGGACGAGGTGCTAGCACGGAGACCCAGTACTTC. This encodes CASSLLGRGASTETQYF.

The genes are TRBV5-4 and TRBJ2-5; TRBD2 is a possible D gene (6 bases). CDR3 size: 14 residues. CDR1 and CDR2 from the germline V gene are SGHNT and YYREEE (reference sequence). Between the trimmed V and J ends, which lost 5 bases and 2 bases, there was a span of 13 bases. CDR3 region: CASSPGGGQETQYF. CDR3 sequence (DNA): TGTGCCAGCAGTCCCGGGGGAGGTCAAGAGACCCAGTACTTC.

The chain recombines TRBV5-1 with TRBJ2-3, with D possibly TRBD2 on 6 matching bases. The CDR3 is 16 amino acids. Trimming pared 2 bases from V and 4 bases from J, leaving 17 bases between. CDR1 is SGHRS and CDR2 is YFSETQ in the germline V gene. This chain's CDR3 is CASSFRGVGGADTQYF. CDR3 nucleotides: TGCGCCAGCAGCTTTCGAGGGGTCGGGGGTGCAGATACGCAGTATTTT.

CDR3: CASCAQTGYSNQPQHF. The CDR3 nucleotides are TGTGCCAGCTGTGCTCAGACAGGATATAGCAATCAGCCCCAGCATTTT. J is TRBJ1-5 and V is TRBV21-1; the listed D gene, TRBD1, was not tested against the DNA. TRBV21-1 is tagged as a pseudogene. This CDR3 is 16 amino acids long.

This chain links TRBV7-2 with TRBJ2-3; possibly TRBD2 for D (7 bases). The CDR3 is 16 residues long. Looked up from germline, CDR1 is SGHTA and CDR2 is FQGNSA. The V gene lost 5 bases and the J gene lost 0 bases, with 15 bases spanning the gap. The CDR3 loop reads CASSERGGGSTDTQYF. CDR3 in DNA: TGTGCCAGCAGCGAGCGAGGGGGAGGGAGCACAGATACGCAGTATTTT.

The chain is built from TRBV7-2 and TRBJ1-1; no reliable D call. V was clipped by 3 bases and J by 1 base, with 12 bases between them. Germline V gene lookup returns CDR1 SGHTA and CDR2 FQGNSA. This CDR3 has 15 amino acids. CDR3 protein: CASSFDINWNTEAFF. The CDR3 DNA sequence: TGTGCCAGCAGCTTTGACATCAACTGGAACACTGAAGCTTTCTTT.

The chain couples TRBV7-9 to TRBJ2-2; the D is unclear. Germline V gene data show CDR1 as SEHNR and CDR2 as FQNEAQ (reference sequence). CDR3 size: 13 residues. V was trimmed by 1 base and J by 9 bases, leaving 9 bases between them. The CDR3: CASSLDNLRELFF. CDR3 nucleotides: TGTGCCAGCAGCTTAGATAACTTAAGGGAGCTGTTTTTT.

The CDR3 region has the DNA TGTGCCAGTAGTATTGGGGGAGGTCGGGAAAAACTGTTTTTT. Its translation is CASSIGGGREKLFF. This rearrangement joins TRBV19 to TRBJ1-4; a possible D gene is TRBD1 (5 bases). V lost 3 bases and J lost 8, with 13 bases in between. Germline V gene lookup returns CDR1 LNHDA and CDR2 SQIVND (reference sequence). This CDR3 has 14 residues.

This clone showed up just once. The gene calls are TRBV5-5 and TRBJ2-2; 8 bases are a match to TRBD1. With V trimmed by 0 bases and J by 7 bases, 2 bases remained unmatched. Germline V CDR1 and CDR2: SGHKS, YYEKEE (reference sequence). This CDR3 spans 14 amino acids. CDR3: CASSLDRGVGELFF. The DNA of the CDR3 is TGTGCCAGCAGCTTGGACAGGGGGGTCGGGGAGCTGTTTTTT.

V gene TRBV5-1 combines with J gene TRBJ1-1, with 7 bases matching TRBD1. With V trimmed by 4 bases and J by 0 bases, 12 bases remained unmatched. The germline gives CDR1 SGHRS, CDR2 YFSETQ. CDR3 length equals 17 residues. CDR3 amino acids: CASSHRQGRAMNTEAFF. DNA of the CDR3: TGCGCCAGCAGCCACAGACAGGGCAGGGCCATGAACACTGAAGCTTTCTTT.

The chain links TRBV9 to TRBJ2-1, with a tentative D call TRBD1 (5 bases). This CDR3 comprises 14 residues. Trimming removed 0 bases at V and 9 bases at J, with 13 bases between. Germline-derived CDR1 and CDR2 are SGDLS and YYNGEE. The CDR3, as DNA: TGTGCCAGCAGCGTAGAGGGGATAGGTGGTGAGCAGTTCTTC. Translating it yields CASSVEGIGGEQFF.

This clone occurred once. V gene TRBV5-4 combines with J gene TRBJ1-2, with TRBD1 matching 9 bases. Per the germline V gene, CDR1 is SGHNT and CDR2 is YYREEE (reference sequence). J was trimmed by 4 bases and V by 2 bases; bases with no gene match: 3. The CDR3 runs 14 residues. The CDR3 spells CASSLQGAGYGYTF. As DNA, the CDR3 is TGTGCCAGCAGCTTACAGGGGGCGGGCTATGGCTACACCTTC.

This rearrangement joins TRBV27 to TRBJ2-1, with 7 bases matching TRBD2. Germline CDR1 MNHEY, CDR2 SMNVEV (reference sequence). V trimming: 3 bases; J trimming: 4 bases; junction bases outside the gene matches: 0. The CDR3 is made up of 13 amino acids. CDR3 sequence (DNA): TGTGCCAGCAGTTTCGGGGGGTACAATGAGCAGTTCTTC. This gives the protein CASSFGGYNEQFF.